These 32 T cell receptor beta chains were all obtained from the same sample, sequenced in a study of metastatic and nonmetastatic thyroid tumors. TCRdb re-called the PCR reads through MiXCR. The sample consists of some 30,000 clones, 10% to 13% of them appearing once. Thyroid surgery took place with no prior treatment in any patient. Sequencing was carried out using blood. These receptors originate from a female donor with papillary thyroid cancer or a benign thyroid nodule (not recorded which). Some clones in this sample may be carry-over from other donors' samples.

There are a few counts of this clone. V is TRBV12-3 or TRBV12-4 and J is TRBJ2-1; D possibly corresponds to TRBD2 (6 bases). Between the trimmed V and J ends, which lost 5 bases and 6 bases, there was a span of 14 bases. The CDR3 consists of 14 residues. The CDR3 bases are TGTGCCAGCAGTAGGGTAGCGGTACTCAATGAGCAGTTCTTC. As protein: CASSRVAVLNEQFF.

With regard to this clone: A much larger clone lies one base from this, so it may be a read error. Other DNA sequences in the same sample also yield this CDR3. The J gene is TRBJ1-1, the V gene TRBV5-5, with D possibly being TRBD1 (5 bases). Germline CDR1 reads SGHKS; CDR2 reads YYEKEE (reference sequence). CDR3 length: 14 residues. V gave up 5 bases and J gave up 1 base, with 12 bases separating them. CDR3 protein: CASSIRDGNTEAFF. DNA of the CDR3: TGTGCCAGCAGTATCCGGGACGGGAACACTGAAGCTTTCTTT.

The chain links TRBV18 to TRBJ2-7, with D possibly called TRBD1 or TRBD2 (6 bases each). The V end lost 3 bases, the J end lost 7 bases, and 13 bases lay between the germline ends. From germline, CDR1 is KGHSH and CDR2 LQKENI. The CDR3 runs 13 residues. The CDR3 nucleotides read TGTGCCAGCTCACCGCCGGGGGCTGGGGAGCAGTACTTC. Protein sequence: CASSPPGAGEQYF.

The sample holds many counts of this clone. The rearrangement joins TRBV3-1 to TRBJ2-1, with TRBD1 matching over 8 bases. Germline V gene sequence: CDR1 LGHDT, CDR2 YNNKEL (reference sequence). This CDR3 has 14 residues. Unmatched junction bases numbered 2, after V lost 4 bases and J lost 3 bases. The CDR3 nucleotides read TGTGCCAGCAGCCCCGGACAGGGCTACAATGAGCAGTTCTTC. It codes for CASSPGQGYNEQFF.

The rearrangement links TRBV4-1 to TRBJ2-3; possible D gene TRBD1, 6 bases. Looked up from germline, CDR1 is MGHRA and CDR2 is YSYEKL. This CDR3 comprises 15 residues. The germline V and J ends were trimmed by 8 bases and 3 bases, with 18 bases remaining between them. DNA of the CDR3: TGCGCCAGCGGCCCCCTTGGGCAGGGGACAGATACGCAGTATTTT. This encodes CASGPLGQGTDTQYF.

This clone was detected many times. The gene calls are TRBV7-3 and TRBJ2-1; 11 bases agree with TRBD2. Unmatched junction bases numbered 3, after V lost 2 bases and J lost 6 bases. Per germline, CDR1 SGHTA and CDR2 FQGTGA. The CDR3 totals 15 residues. This CDR3 is CASSLGTSGANEQFF. For the CDR3, the DNA is TGTGCCAGCAGCTTAGGGACTAGCGGAGCCAATGAGCAGTTCTTC.

This clone has a count of ten or more. The chain combines TRBV18 with TRBJ1-1; the D gene is possibly TRBD1 (5 bases). Trimming removed 3 bases at V and 1 base at J, with 12 bases between. Germline CDR1 KGHSH, CDR2 LQKENI. The CDR3 extends over 15 amino acids. In DNA, the CDR3 is TGTGCCAGCTCACCTCGGGACTCTCCGAACACTGAAGCTTTCTTT. Protein product: CASSPRDSPNTEAFF.

This clone showed up many times. This chain joins TRBV6-1 and TRBJ1-1; possible D gene TRBD1, 5 bases. V dropped 4 bases and J dropped 11 bases, with 14 bases sitting between them. The CDR3 runs 12 residues. Germline values: CDR1 MNHNS, CDR2 SASEGT. The CDR3 nucleotides are TGTGCCAGCAGTGGGGTTCGTCAGGGCGCTTTCTTT. It yields the protein CASSGVRQGAFF.

By its share, this clone is medium-sized. V gene TRBV7-2 combines with J gene TRBJ2-1; D uncertain. V shed 1 base and J shed 9 bases, with 13 bases lying between them. Looked up from germline, CDR1 is SGHTA and CDR2 is FQGNSA. CDR3 size: 14 residues. The CDR3 sequence is CASSLGGSAFEQFF. In DNA form, the CDR3 reads TGTGCCAGCAGCTTAGGGGGAAGCGCCTTTGAGCAGTTCTTC.

Many counts were recorded for this clone. The chain carries TRBV19 and TRBJ2-3; unclear D gene. CDR1 is LNHDA and CDR2 is SQIVND in the germline V gene (reference sequence). The V end was cut by 6 bases, the J end by 4 bases, with 20 bases between. The CDR3 is 16 amino acids. The DNA for the CDR3 is TGTGCCAGTAGCCCTGCTCGTCCCCTACTCCCAGATACGCAGTATTTT. This translates into CASSPARPLLPDTQYF.

By sample share, this clone is medium-sized. The rearrangement uses TRBV27 and TRBJ1-6; tentatively, D is TRBD1 (5 bases). V was cut by 6 bases and J by 6 bases, with 18 bases left in between. Germline V lookup: CDR1 MNHEY, CDR2 SMNVEV (reference sequence). The CDR3 totals 16 residues. CDR3 nucleotides: TGTGCCAGCAGGCGGCTCAGGGAGCCCCTTAATTCACCCCTCCACTTT. Its protein is CASRRLREPLNSPLHF.

This clone came up many times. This chain joins TRBV7-8 and TRBJ2-2; 11 bases match TRBD2. Germline V CDR1 and CDR2: SGHVS, FQNEAQ. The CDR3 runs 15 residues. Unmatched junction bases numbered 6, after V lost 5 bases and J lost 7 bases. CDR3: CASSGGLAGYGELFF. The DNA for the CDR3 is TGTGCCAGCAGCGGCGGACTAGCGGGTTACGGGGAGCTGTTTTTT.

This clone was picked up many times. CDR3 in DNA: TGCGCCAGCAGCCTCCAGGGAGGAAGCAATCAGCCCCAGCATTTT. Protein sequence: CASSLQGGSNQPQHF. This chain connects TRBV5-1 to TRBJ1-5, with TRBD1 as a possible D gene (5 bases). Per germline, CDR1 SGHRS and CDR2 YFSETQ. The CDR3 totals 15 residues. V lost 4 bases to trimming and J lost 1 base, with 12 bases between them. Supplemented by reference TRBV5-1 and TRBJ1-5, the full variable domain reads KAGVTQTPRYLIKTRGQQVTLSCSPISGHRSVSWYQQTPGQGLQFLFEYFSETQRNKGNFPGRFSGRQFSNSRSEMNVSTLELGDSALYLCASSLQGGSNQPQHFGDGTRLSIL.

A remark on this clone: The CDR3 does not end in the conserved phenylalanine or tryptophan, so this is likely a read error. The DNA is omitted, as the CDR3 cannot be located on it reliably, and the CDR3 follows TCRdb's listing. The rearrangement links TRBV27 to TRBJ2-7; the listed D gene, TRBD2, was not tested against the DNA. The germline V gene has CDR1 MNHEY and CDR2 SMNVEV (reference sequence). The length of the CDR3 is 9 amino acids, counting both ends. CDR3 loop: CASSLRLAG.

This clone was seen at least ten times. The chain is built from TRBV20-1 and TRBJ2-2; TRBD2 aligns across 9 bases. The CDR3 has 13 residues. Germline CDR1 and CDR2: DFQATT and SNEGSKA (reference sequence). Trimming removed 4 bases from V and 8 bases from J; junction bases left unmatched: 5. The CDR3 DNA sequence: TGCAGTGCTATACCTAGCGGGGCTGGGGAGCTGTTTTTT. This codes for CSAIPSGAGELFF.

The chain couples TRBV10-3 to TRBJ2-5, with 11 nucleotides matching TRBD2. V lost 7 bases to trimming and J lost 3 bases; unmatched junction nucleotides: 10. CDR3 length: 16 residues. Germline CDR1 ENHRY, CDR2 SYGVKD. This CDR3 is CAIKSPLAGDKETQYF. The CDR3 DNA follows: TGTGCCATCAAGAGCCCACTAGCGGGGGACAAAGAGACCCAGTACTTC.

CDR3 residues: CAWSVGHWDGYTF. The CDR3, as DNA: TGTGCCTGGAGTGTAGGACATTGGGATGGCTACACCTTC. The V gene is TRBV30, the J gene TRBJ1-2, with a tentative D call TRBD1 (5 bases). The CDR3 spans 13 residues. V lost 0 bases, J lost 6 bases, and 11 bases lay in between. CDR1 and CDR2 from the germline V gene are GTSNPN and SVGIG (reference sequence).

This clone has at least ten counts. V is TRBV30 and J is TRBJ2-5; D gene ambiguous. V lost 3 bases and J 0 bases, leaving 8 bases between the germline ends. The CDR3 runs 13 residues. The V gene's germline CDR1 is GTSNPN and CDR2 SVGIG (reference sequence). The CDR3, as DNA: TGTGCCTGGAGCGGACGGAACCAAGAGACCCAGTACTTC. This gives the protein CAWSGRNQETQYF. The full variable domain, rest sourced from reference TRBV30 and TRBJ2-5, is SQTIHQWPATLVQPVGSPLSLECTVEGTSNPNLYWYRQAAGRGLQLLFYSVGIGQISSEVPQNLSASRPQDRQFILSSKKLLLSDSGFYLCAWSGRNQETQYFGPGTRLLVL.

This clone occurred many times. This rearrangement joins TRBV9 to TRBJ2-7; 8 nucleotides line up with TRBD1. The J segment lost 5 bases and the V segment lost 4 bases, leaving 2 bases of the junction unmatched. CDR3 length: 12 residues. Per germline, CDR1 SGDLS and CDR2 YYNGEE. The CDR3 is CASSQGAHEQYF. The DNA for the CDR3 is TGTGCCAGCAGCCAGGGGGCCCACGAGCAGTACTTC.

This clone has at least ten counts. This chain uses TRBV27 with TRBJ2-7; the D call may be TRBD1 or TRBD2 (7 bases each). CDR1 and CDR2 from the germline V gene are MNHEY and SMNVEV (reference sequence). The CDR3 consists of 14 residues. Trimming left V 8 bases short and J 0 bases short, with 14 bases between. The CDR3 DNA reads TGTGCCAGCCGCAGGGGGGGGCCCTCCTACGAGCAGTACTTC. It codes for CASRRGGPSYEQYF.

The sample holds many counts of this clone. The genes are TRBV30 and TRBJ2-1; D is ambiguous. Trimming removed 2 bases from V and 4 bases from J, with 6 bases in between. The CDR3 is 12 residues long. Germline CDR1 and CDR2: GTSNPN and SVGIG (reference sequence). CDR3 in amino acids: CAWSKAYNEQFF. The CDR3 nucleotides are TGTGCCTGGAGTAAAGCTTACAATGAGCAGTTCTTC.

Relative to its sample, this clone is medium-sized (0.01 to 0.1%). The chain couples TRBV6-2 or TRBV6-3 to TRBJ1-1, with a possible D match to TRBD1 (5 bases). Deletions cut 8 bases from V and 0 bases from J, with 22 bases between. The CDR3 sequence is 17 residues long. Per germline, CDR1 MNHEY and CDR2 SVGEGT. CDR3 nucleotide sequence: TGTGCCAGCCGCCCGGACACCCTAAAGGCAATGAACACTGAAGCTTTCTTT. It specifies CASRPDTLKAMNTEAFF.

This clone was seen at least ten times. The V gene is TRBV27, the J gene TRBJ2-3; D is uncertain. The V end lost 6 bases, the J end lost 0 bases, and 7 bases lay between the germline ends. Germline V gives CDR1 MNHEY, CDR2 SMNVEV (reference sequence). The CDR3 covers 13 residues. The CDR3 sequence is CASRRASTDTQYF. In DNA form, the CDR3 reads TGTGCCAGCAGGCGCGCTAGCACAGATACGCAGTATTTT.

The chain's CDR3 is CASSLVGLATLSYNEQFF. CDR3 DNA sequence: TGTGCCAGCAGCTTAGTGGGACTAGCAACCCTCTCCTACAATGAGCAGTTCTTC. This chain uses TRBV11-2 with TRBJ2-1, with 9 bases fitting TRBD2. The CDR3 sequence is 18 residues long. Germline V lookup: CDR1 SGHAT, CDR2 FQNNGV. V gave up 1 base and J gave up 0 bases; unmatched junction bases: 7.

For this clone: The junction departs from germline at one end; a sequencing error may be responsible. The V call is TRBV6-1, the J call TRBJ2-7, with D tentatively TRBD1 or TRBD2 (5 bases each). The CDR3 covers 12 residues. Germline-derived CDR1 and CDR2 are MNHNS and SASEGT. This CDR3 reads CASSEFRDGKIF. The CDR3 region has the DNA TGTGCCAGCAGTGAATTCCGGGACGGGAAGATCTTC.

This chain links TRBV4-1 with TRBJ2-1; perhaps TRBD1 as D (5 bases). Per the germline V gene, CDR1 is MGHRA and CDR2 is YSYEKL. CDR3 length: 14 amino acids. Trimming took off 2 bases at V and 4 bases at J, with 9 bases between the two ends. The CDR3 loop reads CASSQQPGYNEQFF. CDR3 in DNA: TGCGCCAGCAGCCAACAGCCAGGGTACAATGAGCAGTTCTTC.

This clone has ten or more counts. The V gene is TRBV4-3, the J gene TRBJ2-5, with TRBD2 identical over 9 bases. V was pared by 1 base and J by 2 bases, with 8 bases of the junction left unmatched. CDR3 size: 17 residues. Germline CDR1 and CDR2: LGHNA and YSLEER. In nucleotides, the CDR3 is TGCGCCAGCAGCCAAGTGTATTTAGCGGGAGTACAAGAGACCCAGTACTTC. Encoded protein: CASSQVYLAGVQETQYF.

CDR3 in amino acids: CASSTTQGYTF. For the CDR3, the DNA is TGTGCCAGCAGTACAACACAGGGCTACACCTTC. The V and J genes are TRBV6-1 and TRBJ1-2; D unclear. Per germline, CDR1 MNHNS and CDR2 SASEGT. V was trimmed by 5 bases and J by 8 bases, leaving 9 bases between them. This CDR3 has 11 residues.

The V gene is TRBV6-1, the J gene TRBJ1-3, with D uncertain. The CDR3 loop spans 13 amino acids. Germline V gene lookup returns CDR1 MNHNS and CDR2 SASEGT. V was clipped by 6 bases and J by 4 bases, with 10 bases between them. CDR3 sequence reads: CASRRAGGNTIYF. CDR3 bases: TGTGCCAGCAGGAGGGCTGGAGGAAACACCATATATTTT.

The rearrangement uses TRBV12-3 or TRBV12-4 and TRBJ2-3, with 8 nucleotides matching TRBD1. CDR3 size: 15 residues. The V and J ends lost 6 bases and 1 base, in that order; junction bases with no gene match: 6. The chain's CDR3 is CASSQGQGRTDTQYF. DNA of the CDR3: TGTGCCAGCAGCCAAGGACAGGGACGCACAGATACGCAGTATTTT.

This clone was seen at least ten times. The V and J genes are TRBV2 and TRBJ2-7; D may be TRBD2 (5 bases). The CDR3 sequence is 14 residues long. Germline CDR1 is SNHLY and CDR2 is FYNNEI. Trimming took 6 bases from V and 7 from J, leaving 19 bases between them. Here the CDR3 DNA reads TGTGCCAGCAGCGAATCCTTCCTAGCCGTAGAGCAGTACTTC. It encodes CASSESFLAVEQYF. The entire variable domain, with the rest obtained from reference TRBV2 and TRBJ2-7, is as follows: EPEVTQTPSHQVTQMGQEVILRCVPISNHLYFYWYRQILGQKVEFLVSFYNNEISEKSEIFDDQFSVERPDGSNFTLKIRSTKLEDSAMYFCASSESFLAVEQYFGPGTRLTVT.

This chain links TRBV12-3 or TRBV12-4 with TRBJ2-3; 7 bases match TRBD1. V shed 0 bases and J 2 bases; nucleotides not matched to a gene: 11. This CDR3 comprises 18 residues. The CDR3 loop reads CASSLALRGQIITDTQYF. In nucleotides, the CDR3 is TGTGCCAGCAGTTTAGCGCTTAGGGGACAGATAATCACAGATACGCAGTATTTT.